These T cell receptor beta chains were read from a single sample in a study of OX40 agonist ivuxolimab in advanced cancers. Clones were sequenced by immunoSEQ multiplex PCR, and TCRdb holds only the in-frame ones, with some missing. The sample has more than 65,000 clones, 85% seen once. The sample in question was CD4+ or CD8+ T cells sorted from blood, obtained in a trial of the OX40 agonist ivuxolimab. These receptors came from an adult with an advanced solid tumor such as melanoma, head and neck, liver or kidney cancer. CDR3s include the opening cysteine and the closing phenylalanine or tryptophan. Fields, in order: D gene, V gene, J gene, clone size, CDR3 DNA, CDR3 protein. The D gene is left open where the match is weak. Not every row has a clone size; where given, it reads once, few, many or a size class.

>TRBD2|TRBV7-2|TRBJ2-1|-
TGTGCCAGCAGCTTAGGGACTAGCGGGGATGAGCAGTTCTTC
CASSLGTSGDEQFF
>TRBD1|TRBV6-1|TRBJ2-2|-
TGTGCCAGCAGTAGACAGGGTGGAACCGGGGAGCTGTTTTTT
CASSRQGGTGELFF
>-|TRBV30|TRBJ2-7|-
TGTGCCTGGGGCAGACAGTCGGCCTTTTCAGTAGAGCAGTACTTC
CAWGRQSAFSVEQYF
>TRBD1|TRBV9|TRBJ1-5|-
TGTGCCAGCAGCGTAGGAGGGGACAGGGGGGATGAGCCCCAGCATTTT
CASSVGGDRGDEPQHF
>-|TRBV6-5|TRBJ1-6|-
TGTGCCAGCAGTTACTCGGTTGACGGTTTTCCCCTCCACTTT
CASSYSVDGFPLHF
>-|TRBV14|TRBJ2-6|once
TGTGCCAGCAGCCGGCGGGATGGGGCCAACGTCCTGACTTTC
CASSRRDGANVLTF
>TRBD2|TRBV7-2|TRBJ2-5|-
TGTGCCAGCCGACTAGCGGGATACCAAGAGACCCAGTACTTC
CASRLAGYQETQYF
>-|TRBV28|TRBJ2-7|few
TGTGCCAGCAGTTCTTTTTTCGGGCCGGAGAGCTCCTACGAGCAGTACTTC
CASSSFFGPESSYEQYF
>-|TRBV7-2|TRBJ1-1|-
TGTGCCAGCAGCCTAGTAGGGGGGAACACTGAAGCTTTCTTT
CASSLVGGNTEAFF
>-|TRBV25-1|TRBJ2-7|-
TGTGCCAGCAGTGTTGGCTACGAGCAGTACTTC
CASSVGYEQYF
>-|TRBV9|TRBJ2-6|-
TGTGCCAGCAGCGTAGAGGGGGCTGGGGCCAACGTCCTGACTTTC
CASSVEGAGANVLTF
>-|TRBV5-1|TRBJ2-5|-
TGCGCCAGCAGCCTCCGGGACAGCGGGGAGACCCAGTACTTC
CASSLRDSGETQYF
>-|TRBV5-6|TRBJ2-5|-
TGTGCCAGCAGCTTGGTCGGACAGCGCCGAGAAGAGACCCAGTACTTC
CASSLVGQRREETQYF
>-|TRBV18|TRBJ1-2|-
TGTGCCAGCCGGGACACTTCTAACTATGGCTACACCTTC
CASRDTSNYGYTF
>-|TRBV5-1|TRBJ1-2|-
TGCGCCAGCAGCCCCGGGACATCGTATGGCTACACCTTC
CASSPGTSYGYTF
>TRBD1|TRBV2|TRBJ1-3|-
TGTGCCAGCAGTGTGGGGACAGTACCTTCTGGAAACACCATATATTTT
CASSVGTVPSGNTIYF
>-|TRBV6-4|TRBJ2-2|-
TGTGCCAGCAGTGACCCTCCGACTAGTAGGGCCGGGGAGCTGTTTTTT
CASSDPPTSRAGELFF
>TRBD1|TRBV28|TRBJ1-2|-
TGTGCCAGCAGTTTTGGAGGGGGCGGGTATGGCTACACCTTC
CASSFGGGGYGYTF
>TRBD2|TRBV2|TRBJ2-3|once
TGTGCCAGCAGTGCGGGCGGGGGGTATGGTACGCAGTATTTT
CASSAGGGYGTQYF
>-|TRBV28|TRBJ1-5|-
TGTGCCAGCAGCGACAGTGGCAATCAGCCCCAGCATTTT
CASSDSGNQPQHF
>-|TRBV5-1|TRBJ1-1|-
TGCGCCAGCAGCTTGTGGGGTCCAACTGAAGCTTTCTTT
CASSLWGPTEAFF
>-|TRBV6-5|TRBJ1-1|-
TGTGCCAGCAGTTACAAGGGGACTGAAGCTTTCTTT
CASSYKGTEAFF
>-|TRBV7-9|TRBJ1-2|-
TGTGCCAGCAGCTTAATCGGGACCTTAGCTAACTATGGCTACACCTTC
CASSLIGTLANYGYTF
>-|TRBV11-3|TRBJ2-3|-
TGTGCCAGCAGCTTAGACAGGGCGGCTAGCACAGATACGCAGTATTTT
CASSLDRAASTDTQYF
>-|TRBV2|TRBJ1-4|-
TGTGCCACCCGGGAGGGACGCCTAAATGAAAAACTGTTTTTT
CATREGRLNEKLFF
>TRBD2|TRBV9|TRBJ2-1|-
TGTGCCAGCAGCGTAGGCGCTAGCGGGGCCTACAATGAGCAGTTCTTC
CASSVGASGAYNEQFF
>TRBD2|TRBV2|TRBJ2-1|-
TGTGCCAGCACCCGAAGGGGACTAGCGGGGGGTGGCTCCTACAATGAGCAGTTCTTC
CASTRRGLAGGGSYNEQFF
>TRBD1|TRBV30|TRBJ2-7|-
TGTGCCTGGAGGGACAGGGGGGTCCCCTCCTACGAGCAGTACTTC
CAWRDRGVPSYEQYF
>TRBD1|TRBV6-5|TRBJ1-2|once
TGTGCCAGCACGCCTAGAGGGGGCGGCTACACCTTC
CASTPRGGGYTF
>-|TRBV11-1|TRBJ2-2|-
TGTGCCAGCAGCTTAGCGATTTACACCGGGGAGCTGTTTTTT
CASSLAIYTGELFF
>-|TRBV11-3|TRBJ2-3|-
TGTGCCAGCAGCGCAGGGGTCGATACGCAGTATTTT
CASSAGVDTQYF
>-|TRBV7-2|TRBJ1-1|-
TGTGCCAGCAGCCCGGACAGCTCGAGGGGGACTGAAGCTTTCTTT
CASSPDSSRGTEAFF
>-|TRBV5-1|TRBJ1-4|-
TGCGCCAGCAGCCTCGTTGGGGGGAGTGATGAAAAACTGTTTTTT
CASSLVGGSDEKLFF
>-|TRBV7-2|TRBJ2-5|-
TGTGCCAGCAGCTTAGGACAGTCTTGGGAGACCCAGTACTTC
CASSLGQSWETQYF
>-|TRBV11-1|TRBJ2-7|-
TGTGCCAGCAGCTTCCCCCCTCGGTACGAGCAGTACTTC
CASSFPPRYEQYF
>TRBD1|TRBV19|TRBJ1-2|once
TGTGCCAGTAGCCCGCTTTATAGACAGGGGCTCAGCTATGGCTACACCTTC
CASSPLYRQGLSYGYTF
>-|TRBV2|TRBJ2-1|once
TGTGCCAGCAGTCGGGACTCCCGGACCTACAATGAGCAGTTCTTC
CASSRDSRTYNEQFF
>TRBD2|TRBV5-1|TRBJ2-7|-
TGCGCCAGCAGCTTGGTCTCGGGGGGTACCCTCTCCTACGAGCAGTACTTC
CASSLVSGGTLSYEQYF
>-|TRBV6-1|TRBJ1-2|-
TGTGCCAGCAGTGAAAATATACAGGGTTACTATGGCTACACCTTC
CASSENIQGYYGYTF
>-|TRBV27|TRBJ1-2|-
TGTGCCAGCAGTTTTGTAGGGGGAAACTATGGCTACACCTTC
CASSFVGGNYGYTF
>-|TRBV6-5|TRBJ2-7|-
TGTGCCAGCAGCCTACAAAGGGGAGCTCCCTACGAGCAGTACTTC
CASSLQRGAPYEQYF
>-|TRBV4-1|TRBJ2-7|-
TGCGCCAGCAGCCAATATGGGGACTCCTCCTACGAGCAGTACTTC
CASSQYGDSSYEQYF
>TRBD2|TRBV25-1|TRBJ2-5|-
TGTGCCAGCAGTGGAGAACGGGAGGGAGAGACCCAGTACTTC
CASSGEREGETQYF
>TRBD1|TRBV5-1|TRBJ1-5|-
TGCGCCAGCAGCTTGGACGGACAGGGCAATCAGCCCCAGCATTTT
CASSLDGQGNQPQHF
>-|TRBV7-2|TRBJ2-7|once
TGTGCCAGCAGCTTAGCCAGGGTTTATGCCGAGCAGTACTTC
CASSLARVYAEQYF
>TRBD2|TRBV5-6|TRBJ2-1|-
TGTGCCAGTAGAAGGACTAGCGGGAGTAGGAATGAGCAGTTCTTC
CASRRTSGSRNEQFF
>-|TRBV27|TRBJ1-5|-
TGTGCCAGCAGTTTAAGGGGGGAACATCAGCCCCAGCATTTT
CASSLRGEHQPQHF
>-|TRBV7-9|TRBJ1-1|-
TGTGCCAGCAGCTTAGTGGGAGGATTGGCTTTCTTT
CASSLVGGLAFF
>-|TRBV18|TRBJ1-4|-
TGTGCCAGCGGACCGTACACTAATGAAAAACTGTTTTTT
CASGPYTNEKLFF
>-|TRBV6-5|TRBJ1-2|-
TGTGCCAGCAGACTCGACAGGAATTATGGCTACACCTTC
CASRLDRNYGYTF
>-|TRBV30|TRBJ1-4|-
TGTGCCTGGACGGACGGGCTTAATGAAAAACTGTTTTTT
CAWTDGLNEKLFF
>TRBD2|TRBV2|TRBJ2-7|-
TGTGCCAGCAGTGAAGGACTAGCGGGTTCCTACGAGCAGTACTTC
CASSEGLAGSYEQYF
>-|TRBV6-1|TRBJ1-2|-
TGTGCCAGCAGTGCGCGCCGGGACACCCCCTATGGCTACACCTTC
CASSARRDTPYGYTF
>-|TRBV27|TRBJ2-7|-
TGTGCCAGCAGTTTATTAGGGGGTGCCGAGCAGTACTTC
CASSLLGGAEQYF
>-|TRBV6-1|TRBJ2-2|once
TGTGCCAGCAGCGCCTTGGGGGGGGAGCTGTTTTTT
CASSALGGELFF